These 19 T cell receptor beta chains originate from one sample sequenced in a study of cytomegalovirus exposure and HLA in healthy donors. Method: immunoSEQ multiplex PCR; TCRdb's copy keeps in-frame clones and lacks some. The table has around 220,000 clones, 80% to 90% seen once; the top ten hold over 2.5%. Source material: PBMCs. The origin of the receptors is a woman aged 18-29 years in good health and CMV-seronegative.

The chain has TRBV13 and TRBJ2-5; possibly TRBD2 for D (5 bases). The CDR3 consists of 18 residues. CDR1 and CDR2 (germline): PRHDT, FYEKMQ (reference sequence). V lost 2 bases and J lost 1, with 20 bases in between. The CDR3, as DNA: TGTGCCAGCAGCTTATCCGGCCGCGGGCGGTCCTCCCAAGAGACCCAGTACTTC. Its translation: CASSLSGRGRSSQETQYF.

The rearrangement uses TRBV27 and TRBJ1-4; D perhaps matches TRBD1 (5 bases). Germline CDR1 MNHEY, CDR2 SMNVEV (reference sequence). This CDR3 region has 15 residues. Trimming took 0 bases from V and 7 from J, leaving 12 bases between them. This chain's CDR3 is CASSLSWSRVEKLFF. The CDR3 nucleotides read TGTGCCAGCAGTTTATCTTGGTCCAGGGTTGAAAAACTGTTTTTT.

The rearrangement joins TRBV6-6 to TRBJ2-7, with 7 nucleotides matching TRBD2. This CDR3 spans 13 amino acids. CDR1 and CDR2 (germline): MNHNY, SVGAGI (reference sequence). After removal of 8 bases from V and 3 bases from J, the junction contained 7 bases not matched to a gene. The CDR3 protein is CASLSGTYYEQYF. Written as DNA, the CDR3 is TGTGCCAGCCTCAGCGGGACCTACTACGAGCAGTACTTC.

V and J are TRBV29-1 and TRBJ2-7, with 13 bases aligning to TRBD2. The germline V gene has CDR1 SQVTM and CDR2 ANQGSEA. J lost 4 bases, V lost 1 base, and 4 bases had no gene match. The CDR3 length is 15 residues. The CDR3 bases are TGCAGCGTTGAAGGACTAGCGGGAGGCAGATACGAGCAGTACTTC. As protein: CSVEGLAGGRYEQYF.

The CDR3 bases are TGTGCCACCAGCAGAGCCCGCCCCGGGAGAGGAATTGGCTACACCTTC. This encodes CATSRARPGRGIGYTF. The chain couples TRBV15 to TRBJ1-2; D gene unclear. In germline, CDR1 is LNHNV, CDR2 YYDKDF (reference sequence). The CDR3 runs to 16 residues. Trimming removed 1 base from V and 7 bases from J, with 19 bases in between.

The CDR3 DNA reads as TGTGCCAGCAGCCGGACGAGCGGGATCACAGATACGCAGTATTTT. Its translation is CASSRTSGITDTQYF. The rearrangement links TRBV7-9 to TRBJ2-3; 7 bases line up with TRBD2. Per germline, CDR1 SEHNR and CDR2 FQNEAQ (reference sequence). V gave up 5 bases and J gave up 2 bases; unmatched junction bases: 7. There are 15 residues in the CDR3.

The CDR3 region has the DNA TGTGCCATCAGTGGACTAGCGGGAGGGACCTACGAGCAGTACTTC. This gives the protein CAISGLAGGTYEQYF. The rearrangement joins TRBV10-3 to TRBJ2-7; 14 bases fit TRBD2. V was pared by 4 bases and J by 2 bases, with 1 base of the junction left unmatched. The CDR3 totals 15 residues. The germline V gene has CDR1 ENHRY and CDR2 SYGVKD.

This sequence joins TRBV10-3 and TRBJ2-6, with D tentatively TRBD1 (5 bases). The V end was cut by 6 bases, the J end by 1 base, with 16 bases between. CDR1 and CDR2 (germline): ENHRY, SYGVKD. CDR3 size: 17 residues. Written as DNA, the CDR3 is TGTGCCATCAGCTTGGGCAGGGAAGGGTCTGGGGCCAACGTCCTGACTTTC. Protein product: CAISLGREGSGANVLTF.

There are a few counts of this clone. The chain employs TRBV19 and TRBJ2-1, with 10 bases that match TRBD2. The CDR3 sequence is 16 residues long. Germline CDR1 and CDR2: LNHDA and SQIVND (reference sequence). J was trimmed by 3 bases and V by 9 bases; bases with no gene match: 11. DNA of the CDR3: TGTGCCAGCGTACCTTCTAGCGGGAGTCTCTACAATGAGCAGTTCTTC. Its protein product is CASVPSSGSLYNEQFF.

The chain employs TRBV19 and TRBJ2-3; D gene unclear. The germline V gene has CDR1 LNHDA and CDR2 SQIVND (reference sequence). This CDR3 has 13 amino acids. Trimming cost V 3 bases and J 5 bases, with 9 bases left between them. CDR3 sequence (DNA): TGTGCCAGTAGTATTGGAGCTGGAGATACGCAGTATTTT. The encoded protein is CASSIGAGDTQYF.

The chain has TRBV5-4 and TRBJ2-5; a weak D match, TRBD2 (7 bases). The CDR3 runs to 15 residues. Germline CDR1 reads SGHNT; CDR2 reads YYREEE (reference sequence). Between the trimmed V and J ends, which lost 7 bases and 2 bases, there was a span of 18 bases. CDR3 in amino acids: CASGPVGRGQETQYF. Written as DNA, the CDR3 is TGTGCCAGCGGCCCGGTAGGGAGGGGGCAAGAGACCCAGTACTTC.

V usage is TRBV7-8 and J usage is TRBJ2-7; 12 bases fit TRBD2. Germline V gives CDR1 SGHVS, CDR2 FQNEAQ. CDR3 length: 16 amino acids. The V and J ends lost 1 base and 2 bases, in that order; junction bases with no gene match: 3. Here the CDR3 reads CASSLETSGRTYEQYF. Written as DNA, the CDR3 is TGTGCCAGCAGCTTAGAAACTAGCGGGAGGACCTACGAGCAGTACTTC.

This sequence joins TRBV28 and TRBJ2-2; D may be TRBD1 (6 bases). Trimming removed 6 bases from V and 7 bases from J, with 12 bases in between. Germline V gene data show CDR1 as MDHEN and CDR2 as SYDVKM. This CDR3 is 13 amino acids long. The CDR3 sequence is CASSRQVIGELFF. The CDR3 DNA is TGTGCCAGCAGCCGACAGGTTATCGGGGAGCTGTTTTTT. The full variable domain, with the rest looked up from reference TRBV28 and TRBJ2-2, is DVKVTQSSRYLVKRTGEKVFLECVQDMDHENMFWYRQDPGLGLRLIYFSYDVKMKEKGDIPEGYSVSREKKERFSLILESASTNQTSMYLCASSRQVIGELFFGEGSRLTVL.

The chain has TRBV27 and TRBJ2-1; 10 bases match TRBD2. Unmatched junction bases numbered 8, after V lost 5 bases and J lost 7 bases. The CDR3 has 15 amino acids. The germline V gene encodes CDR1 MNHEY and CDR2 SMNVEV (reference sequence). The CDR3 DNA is TGTGCCAGCAGTAACAGCGGGAGGGCCAGGAATGAGCAGTTCTTC. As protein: CASSNSGRARNEQFF.

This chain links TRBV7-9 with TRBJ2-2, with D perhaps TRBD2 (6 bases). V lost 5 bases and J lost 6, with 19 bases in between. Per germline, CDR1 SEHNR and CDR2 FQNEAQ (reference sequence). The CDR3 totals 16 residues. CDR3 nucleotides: TGTGCCAGCAGCCCCGCGTCCGGGACTGAGGCCGGGGAGCTGTTTTTT. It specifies CASSPASGTEAGELFF. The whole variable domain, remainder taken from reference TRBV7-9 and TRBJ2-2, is DTGVSQNPRHKITKRGQNVTFRCDPISEHNRLYWYRQTLGQGPEFLTYFQNEAQLEKSRLLSDRFSAERPKGSFSTLEIQRTEQGDSAMYLCASSPASGTEAGELFFGEGSRLTVL.

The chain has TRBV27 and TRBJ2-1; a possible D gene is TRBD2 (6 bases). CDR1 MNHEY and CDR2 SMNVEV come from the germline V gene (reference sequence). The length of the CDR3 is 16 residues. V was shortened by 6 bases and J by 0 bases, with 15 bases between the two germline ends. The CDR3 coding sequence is TGTGCCAGCAGCACATATAGCGGAAGCTCCTACAATGAGCAGTTCTTC. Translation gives CASSTYSGSSYNEQFF.

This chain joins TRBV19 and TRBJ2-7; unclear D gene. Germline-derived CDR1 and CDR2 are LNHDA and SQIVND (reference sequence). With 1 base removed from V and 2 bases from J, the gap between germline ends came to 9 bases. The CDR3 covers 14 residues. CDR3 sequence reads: CASSIVSSPYEQYF. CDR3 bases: TGTGCCAGTAGTATAGTATCCAGTCCCTACGAGCAGTACTTC.

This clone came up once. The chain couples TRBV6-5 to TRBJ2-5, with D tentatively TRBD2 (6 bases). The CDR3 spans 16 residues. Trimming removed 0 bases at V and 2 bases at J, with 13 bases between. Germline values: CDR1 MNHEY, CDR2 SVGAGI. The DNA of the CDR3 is TGTGCCAGCAGTTACTCGGCGGGACTCAGACAAGAGACCCAGTACTTC. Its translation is CASSYSAGLRQETQYF.

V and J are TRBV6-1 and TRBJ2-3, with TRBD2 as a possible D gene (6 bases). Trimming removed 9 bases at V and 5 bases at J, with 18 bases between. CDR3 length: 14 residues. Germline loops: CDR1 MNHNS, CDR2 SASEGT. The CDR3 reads CASGRAGRRDTQYF. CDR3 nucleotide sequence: TGTGCCAGTGGTCGGGCGGGAAGAAGAGATACGCAGTATTTT.